The 12 T cell receptor beta chains listed next were all sequenced from one sample in a study of T cell changes during pregnancy in multiple sclerosis. Sequenced by immunoSEQ multiplex PCR; TCRdb stores in-frame clones only, minus some. Of some 97,000 clones listed, roughly nine tenths are singletons. The source was peripheral blood, collected in the second trimester of pregnancy. All receptors come from a female donor with multiple sclerosis, enrolled in a pregnancy study.

The rearrangement joins TRBV18 to TRBJ2-7, with 7 positions matching TRBD1. There are 15 residues in the CDR3. Looked up from germline, CDR1 is KGHSH and CDR2 is LQKENI. Trimming at V came to 4 bases and at J to 2 bases, leaving 8 bases not matched to a gene. The CDR3 DNA sequence: TGTGCCAGCTCACTGAAGACAGGGATTACCTACGAGCAGTACTTC. As protein: CASSLKTGITYEQYF. Full variable domain (outside the CDR3, taken from reference TRBV18 and TRBJ2-7): NAGVMQNPRHLVRRRGQEARLRCSPMKGHSHVYWYRQLPEEGLKFMVYLQKENIIDESGMPKERFSAEFPKEGPSILRIQQVVRGDSAAYFCASSLKTGITYEQYFGPGTRLTVT.

The rearrangement links TRBV6-1 to TRBJ2-1; D is perhaps TRBD1 (6 bases). This CDR3 contains 12 residues. CDR1 is MNHNS and CDR2 is SASEGT in the germline V gene. The germline V and J ends were trimmed by 5 bases and 9 bases, with 11 bases remaining between them. The CDR3 sequence: CASSSGGREQFF. The CDR3 DNA follows: TGTGCCAGCAGTTCTGGGGGCCGTGAGCAGTTCTTC.

The chain joins TRBV19 to TRBJ1-5; D call uncertain. Trimming took 7 bases from V and 1 from J, leaving 17 bases between them. CDR3 length equals 16 residues. Per the germline V gene, CDR1 is LNHDA and CDR2 is SQIVND (reference sequence). The CDR3 is CASTHSPAPSNQPQHF. DNA for the CDR3: TGTGCCAGTACCCACTCGCCCGCCCCCAGCAATCAGCCCCAGCATTTT.

The V and J genes are TRBV6-4 and TRBJ1-5; D is uncertain. Between the trimmed V and J ends, which lost 5 bases and 2 bases, there was a span of 10 bases. The V gene's germline CDR1 is MRHNA and CDR2 SNTAGT. This CDR3 region has 14 residues. The CDR3 protein is CASSTEIGNQPQHF. Written as DNA, the CDR3 is TGTGCCAGCAGTACTGAAATTGGCAATCAGCCCCAGCATTTT.

The chain recombines TRBV28 with TRBJ2-1; D is uncertain. V shed 2 bases and J shed 4 bases, with 3 bases lying between them. This CDR3 spans 12 amino acids. CDR1 is MDHEN and CDR2 is SYDVKM in the germline V gene. Written as DNA, the CDR3 is TGTGCCAGCAGTTTACCATACAATGAGCAGTTCTTC. It encodes CASSLPYNEQFF.

CDR3 loop: CASSSLPGLAGVETQYF. The CDR3 DNA sequence: TGTGCCAGCAGCTCCTTACCGGGACTAGCGGGAGTAGAGACCCAGTACTTC. The chain combines TRBV7-3 with TRBJ2-5; 14 bases are shared with TRBD2. Germline V gives CDR1 SGHTA, CDR2 FQGTGA. The CDR3 has 17 residues. V gave up 4 bases and J gave up 4 bases; unmatched junction bases: 8.

CDR3 region: CASSQDSLAYGYTF. CDR3 nucleotides: TGCGCCAGCAGCCAAGATAGTCTAGCCTATGGCTACACCTTC. The chain recombines TRBV4-1 with TRBJ1-2; no clear D. The V gene lost 0 bases and the J gene lost 4 bases, with 9 bases spanning the gap. Germline V gene data show CDR1 as MGHRA and CDR2 as YSYEKL. The CDR3 totals 14 residues.

V gene TRBV2 combines with J gene TRBJ2-7; 8 bases are a match to TRBD2. After removal of 6 bases from V and 4 bases from J, the junction contained 14 bases not matched to a gene. The germline V gene has CDR1 SNHLY and CDR2 FYNNEI. The CDR3 is made up of 16 amino acids. Written as DNA, the CDR3 is TGTGCCAGCAGATCTCCGGGACTAGGGACTTCGTACGAGCAGTACTTC. This gives the protein CASRSPGLGTSYEQYF. Full variable domain (outside the CDR3, taken from reference TRBV2 and TRBJ2-7): EPEVTQTPSHQVTQMGQEVILRCVPISNHLYFYWYRQILGQKVEFLVSFYNNEISEKSEIFDDQFSVERPDGSNFTLKIRSTKLEDSAMYFCASRSPGLGTSYEQYFGPGTRLTVT.

V is TRBV12-5 and J is TRBJ2-2, with 14 nucleotides matching TRBD2. J gave up 7 bases and V 7 bases, and 11 bases lay outside the gene matches. This CDR3 has 17 amino acids. CDR1 is LGHNT, CDR2 FRNRAP, per germline. This CDR3 reads CASALGLAGAWGGELFF. CDR3 DNA: TGTGCTAGTGCCCTGGGACTAGCGGGAGCCTGGGGCGGGGAGCTGTTTTTT.

The chain has TRBV6-1 and TRBJ1-5; weak D call: TRBD1 (5 bases). Germline V gene sequence: CDR1 MNHNS, CDR2 SASEGT. Trimming left V 6 bases short and J 3 bases short, with 12 bases between. The CDR3 is 14 amino acids. The CDR3 loop is CASSVRAYNQPQHF. The CDR3 DNA is TGTGCCAGCAGCGTCAGGGCTTACAATCAGCCCCAGCATTTT.

The CDR3 coding sequence is TGTGCCAGCAGCCTTTGGGACAGGGGTGACACTGAAGCTTTCTTT. This encodes CASSLWDRGDTEAFF. The rearrangement joins TRBV7-2 to TRBJ1-1; TRBD1 matches 10 bases. V was pared by 5 bases and J by 3 bases, with 6 bases of the junction left unmatched. The CDR3 is 15 amino acids. Germline V lookup: CDR1 SGHTA, CDR2 FQGNSA.

This sequence joins TRBV6-1 and TRBJ1-1; no clear D. The germline V gene has CDR1 MNHNS and CDR2 SASEGT. Deletions cut 6 bases from V and 0 bases from J, with 8 bases between. The CDR3 loop spans 13 amino acids. CDR3 in DNA: TGTGCCAGCAGGTGGGAGTTGAACACTGAAGCTTTCTTT. It is translated as CASRWELNTEAFF.